One sample yielded the 2 T cell receptor beta chains listed below, sequenced in a study of beta chain features in type 1 diabetes. Every bit of the isolated RNA underwent reverse transcription, so sequencing read expressed TCRB transcripts. Clones were sequenced by immunoSEQ multiplex PCR, and TCRdb holds only the in-frame ones, with some missing. The repertoire holds about 180,000 clones, with roughly 8% as singletons. Study-wide results and limits: The study found moderately but significantly shorter TCRB CDR3s in all four CD4+ subsets of Type 1 diabetes patients.

What these receptors recognize is not known. The sample consisted of central memory CD4+ T cells from blood. The origin of the receptors is a young man with type 1 diabetes.

There are a few counts of this clone. CDR3 in DNA: TGTGCCAGCAGCCCACGGACTAGGAGATACGAGCAGTACTTC. This sequence encodes CASSPRTRRYEQYF. The chain uses TRBV21-1 and TRBJ2-7; TRBD2 was called by the table and not checked on the DNA. TRBV21-1 is reported as a pseudogene. This CDR3 contains 14 residues.

This clone was seen more than once but under ten times. The same CDR3 arises from other DNA sequences in this sample as well. The J gene is TRBJ2-5, the V gene TRBV28, with D hard to call. Trimming stripped 2 bases from V and 4 bases from J, with 2 bases between. The length of the CDR3 is 11 residues. Germline V gene sequence: CDR1 MDHEN, CDR2 SYDVKM. The DNA for the CDR3 is TGTGCCAGCAGTTTACGAGAGACCCAGTACTTC. This codes for CASSLRETQYF.